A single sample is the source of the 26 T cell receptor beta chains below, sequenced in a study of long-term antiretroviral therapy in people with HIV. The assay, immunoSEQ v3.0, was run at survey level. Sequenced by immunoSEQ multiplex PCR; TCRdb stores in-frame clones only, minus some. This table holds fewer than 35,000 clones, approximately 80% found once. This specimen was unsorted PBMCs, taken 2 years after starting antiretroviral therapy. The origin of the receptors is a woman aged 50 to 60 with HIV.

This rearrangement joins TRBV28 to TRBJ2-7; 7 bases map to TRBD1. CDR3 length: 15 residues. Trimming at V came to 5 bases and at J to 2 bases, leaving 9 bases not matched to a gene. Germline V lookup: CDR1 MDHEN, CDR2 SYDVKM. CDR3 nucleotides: TGTGCCAGCAGTCCCCCGGGGACAGTTACCTACGAGCAGTACTTC. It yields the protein CASSPPGTVTYEQYF. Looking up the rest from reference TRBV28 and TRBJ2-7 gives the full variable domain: DVKVTQSSRYLVKRTGEKVFLECVQDMDHENMFWYRQDPGLGLRLIYFSYDVKMKEKGDIPEGYSVSREKKERFSLILESASTNQTSMYLCASSPPGTVTYEQYFGPGTRLTVT.

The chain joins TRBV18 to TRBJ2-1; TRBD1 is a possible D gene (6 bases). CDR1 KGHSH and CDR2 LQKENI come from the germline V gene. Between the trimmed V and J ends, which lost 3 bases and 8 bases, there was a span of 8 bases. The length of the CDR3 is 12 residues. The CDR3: CASSPTGYEQFF. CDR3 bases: TGTGCCAGCTCACCTACAGGGTATGAGCAGTTCTTC.

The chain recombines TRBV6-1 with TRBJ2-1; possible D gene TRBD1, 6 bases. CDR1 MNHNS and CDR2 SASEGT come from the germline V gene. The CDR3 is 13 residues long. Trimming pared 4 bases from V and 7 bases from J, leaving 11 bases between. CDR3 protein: CASSGYRDNEQFF. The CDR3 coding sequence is TGTGCCAGCAGTGGCTACAGGGATAATGAGCAGTTCTTC.

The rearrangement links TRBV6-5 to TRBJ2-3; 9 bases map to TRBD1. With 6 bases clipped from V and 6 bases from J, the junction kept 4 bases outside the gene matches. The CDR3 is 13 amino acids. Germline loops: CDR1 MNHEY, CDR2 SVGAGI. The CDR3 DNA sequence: TGTGCCAGCAGAGTACAGGGGGCTGATACGCAGTATTTT. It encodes CASRVQGADTQYF.

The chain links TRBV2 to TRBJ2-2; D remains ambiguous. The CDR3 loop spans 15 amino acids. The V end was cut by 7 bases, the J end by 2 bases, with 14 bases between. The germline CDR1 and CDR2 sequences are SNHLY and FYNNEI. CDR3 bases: TGTGCCAGCACAAACCGGGCCCCCAACACCGGGGAGCTGTTTTTT. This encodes CASTNRAPNTGELFF.

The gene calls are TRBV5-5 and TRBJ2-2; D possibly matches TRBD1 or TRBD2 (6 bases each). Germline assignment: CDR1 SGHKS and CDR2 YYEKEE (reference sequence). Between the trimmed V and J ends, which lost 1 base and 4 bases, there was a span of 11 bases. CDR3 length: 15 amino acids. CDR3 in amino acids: CASSLWGAATGELFF. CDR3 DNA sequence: TGTGCCAGCAGCTTGTGGGGGGCGGCCACCGGGGAGCTGTTTTTT.

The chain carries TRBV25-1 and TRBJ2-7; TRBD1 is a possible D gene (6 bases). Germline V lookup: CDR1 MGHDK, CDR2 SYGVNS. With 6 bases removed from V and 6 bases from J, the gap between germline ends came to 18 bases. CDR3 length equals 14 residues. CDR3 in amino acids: CASRDNLQGSEQYF. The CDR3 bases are TGTGCCAGCAGGGACAACTTACAGGGTTCCGAGCAGTACTTC.

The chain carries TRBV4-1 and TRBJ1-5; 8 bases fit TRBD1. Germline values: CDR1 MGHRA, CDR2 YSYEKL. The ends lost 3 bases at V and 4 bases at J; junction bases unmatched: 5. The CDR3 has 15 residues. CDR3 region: CASSHRTGLNQPQHF. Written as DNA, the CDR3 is TGCGCCAGCAGCCACCGGACAGGGCTAAATCAGCCCCAGCATTTT.

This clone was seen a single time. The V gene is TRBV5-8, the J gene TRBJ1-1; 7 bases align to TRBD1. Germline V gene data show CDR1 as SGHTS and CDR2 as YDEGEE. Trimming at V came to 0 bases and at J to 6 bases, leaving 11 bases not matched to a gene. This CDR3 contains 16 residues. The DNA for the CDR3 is TGTGCCAGCAGCTTGGGACAGGGAGGTTTTAGCGCTGAAGCTTTCTTT. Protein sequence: CASSLGQGGFSAEAFF.

The DNA for the CDR3 is TGCGCCAGCAGTGAGCCTAAGACAGGTGAAGAGACCCAGTACTTC. Amino acids: CASSEPKTGEETQYF. The chain couples TRBV10-2 to TRBJ2-5, with D possibly being TRBD1 (6 bases). V was cut by 2 bases and J by 3 bases, with 13 bases left in between. Per the germline V gene, CDR1 is WSHSY and CDR2 is SAAADI. The CDR3 is made up of 15 amino acids.

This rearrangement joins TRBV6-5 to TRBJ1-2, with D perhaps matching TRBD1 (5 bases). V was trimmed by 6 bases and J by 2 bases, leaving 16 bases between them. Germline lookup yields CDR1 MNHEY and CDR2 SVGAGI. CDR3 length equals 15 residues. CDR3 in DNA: TGTGCCAGCAGCCACCTCCGGGGCCCCAACTATGGCTACACCTTC. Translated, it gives CASSHLRGPNYGYTF.

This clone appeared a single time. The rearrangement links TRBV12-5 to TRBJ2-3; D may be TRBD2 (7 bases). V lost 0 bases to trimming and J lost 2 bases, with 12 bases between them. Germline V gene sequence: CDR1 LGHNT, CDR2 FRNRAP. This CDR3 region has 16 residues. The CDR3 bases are TGTGCTAGTGGTTTGGTACAAGGGGGGGTCACAGATACGCAGTATTTT. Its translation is CASGLVQGGVTDTQYF.

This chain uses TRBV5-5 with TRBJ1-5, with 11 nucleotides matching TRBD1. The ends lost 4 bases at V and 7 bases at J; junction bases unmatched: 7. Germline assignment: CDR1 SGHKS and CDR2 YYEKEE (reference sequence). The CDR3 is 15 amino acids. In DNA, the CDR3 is TGTGCCAGCAGCATGGACAGGGGGCTAAGACAGCCCCAGCATTTT. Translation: CASSMDRGLRQPQHF.

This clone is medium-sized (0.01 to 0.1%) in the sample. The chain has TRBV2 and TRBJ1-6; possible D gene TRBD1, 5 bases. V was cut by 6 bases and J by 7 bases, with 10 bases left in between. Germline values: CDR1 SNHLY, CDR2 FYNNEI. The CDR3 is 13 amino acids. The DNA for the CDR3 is TGTGCCAGCAGGGCAGGGTCCAATTCACCCCTCCACTTT. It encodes CASRAGSNSPLHF.

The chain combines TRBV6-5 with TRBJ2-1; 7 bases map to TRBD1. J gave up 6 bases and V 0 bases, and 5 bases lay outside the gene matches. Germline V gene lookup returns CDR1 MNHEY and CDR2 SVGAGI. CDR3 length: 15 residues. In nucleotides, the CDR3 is TGTGCCAGCAGTTACTCTCCGGGACAGCTCAATGAGCAGTTCTTC. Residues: CASSYSPGQLNEQFF.

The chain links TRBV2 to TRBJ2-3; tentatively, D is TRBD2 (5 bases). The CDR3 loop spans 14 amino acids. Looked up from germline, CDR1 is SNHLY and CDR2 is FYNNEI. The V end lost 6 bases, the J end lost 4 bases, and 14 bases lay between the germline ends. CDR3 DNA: TGTGCCAGCAGAGCGGAAGTTATGGCAGATACGCAGTATTTT. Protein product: CASRAEVMADTQYF.

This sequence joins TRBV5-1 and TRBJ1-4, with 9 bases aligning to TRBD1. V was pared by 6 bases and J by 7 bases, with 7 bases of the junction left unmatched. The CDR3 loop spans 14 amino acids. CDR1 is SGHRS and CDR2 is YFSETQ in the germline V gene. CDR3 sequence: CASMPQGAGEKLFF. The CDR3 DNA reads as TGCGCCAGCATGCCACAGGGGGCAGGTGAAAAACTGTTTTTT.

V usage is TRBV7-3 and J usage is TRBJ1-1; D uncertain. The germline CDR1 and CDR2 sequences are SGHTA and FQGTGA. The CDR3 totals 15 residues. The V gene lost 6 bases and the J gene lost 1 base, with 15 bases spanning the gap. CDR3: CASSQDFNRNTEAFF. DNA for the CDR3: TGTGCCAGCAGTCAAGATTTCAACCGGAACACTGAAGCTTTCTTT.

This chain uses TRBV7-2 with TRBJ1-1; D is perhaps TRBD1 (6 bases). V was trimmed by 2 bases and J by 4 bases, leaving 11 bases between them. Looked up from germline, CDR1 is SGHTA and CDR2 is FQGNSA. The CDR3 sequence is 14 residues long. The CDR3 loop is CASSLPRGSTEAFF. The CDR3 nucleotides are TGTGCCAGCAGCTTACCCAGGGGAAGCACTGAAGCTTTCTTT.

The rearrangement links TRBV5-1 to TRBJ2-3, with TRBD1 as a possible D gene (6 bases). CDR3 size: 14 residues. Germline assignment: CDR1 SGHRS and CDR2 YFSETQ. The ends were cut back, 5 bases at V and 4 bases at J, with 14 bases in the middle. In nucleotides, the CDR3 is TGCGCCAGCAGACGTGGAGCAGGGGCAGATACGCAGTATTTT. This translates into CASRRGAGADTQYF.

The chain's CDR3 is CASSLAWTSSAQYF. Here the CDR3 DNA reads TGTGCCAGCAGCTTAGCCTGGACTAGCTCCGCGCAGTACTTC. This chain uses TRBV7-2 with TRBJ2-7; 8 positions match TRBD2. Germline V gives CDR1 SGHTA, CDR2 FQGNSA. V shed 0 bases, J shed 9 bases, and the junction held 7 bases outside the gene matches. This CDR3 has 14 residues.

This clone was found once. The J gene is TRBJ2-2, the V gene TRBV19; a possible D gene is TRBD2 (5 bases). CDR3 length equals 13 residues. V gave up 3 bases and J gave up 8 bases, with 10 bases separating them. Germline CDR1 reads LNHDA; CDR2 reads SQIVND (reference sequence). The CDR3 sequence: CASSIRRGGELFF. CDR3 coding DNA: TGTGCCAGTAGTATTAGGAGAGGGGGGGAGCTGTTTTTT.

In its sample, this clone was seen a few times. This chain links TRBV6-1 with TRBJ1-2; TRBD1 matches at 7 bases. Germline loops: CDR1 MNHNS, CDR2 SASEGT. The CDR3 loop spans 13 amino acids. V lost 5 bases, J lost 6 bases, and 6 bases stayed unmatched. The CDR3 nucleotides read TGTGCCAGCAGTTTTCGGACAGGAGATGGCTACACCTTC. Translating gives CASSFRTGDGYTF.

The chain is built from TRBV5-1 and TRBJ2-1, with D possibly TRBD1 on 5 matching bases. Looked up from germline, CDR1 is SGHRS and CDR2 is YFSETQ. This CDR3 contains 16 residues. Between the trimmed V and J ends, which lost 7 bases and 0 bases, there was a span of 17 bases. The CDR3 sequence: CASGQGSQSSYNEQFF. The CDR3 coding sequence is TGCGCCAGCGGACAAGGTTCCCAAAGCTCCTACAATGAGCAGTTCTTC.

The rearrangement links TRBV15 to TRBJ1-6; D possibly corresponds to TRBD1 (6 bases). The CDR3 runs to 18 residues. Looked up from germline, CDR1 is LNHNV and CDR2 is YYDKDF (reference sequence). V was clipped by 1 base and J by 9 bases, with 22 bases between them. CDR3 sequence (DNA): TGTGCCACCAGCAGAGGTCCGAAGGGCACAGGGTTTGGTTCACCCCTCCACTTT. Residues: CATSRGPKGTGFGSPLHF. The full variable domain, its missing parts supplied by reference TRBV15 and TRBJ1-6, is DAMVIQNPRYQVTQFGKPVTLSCSQTLNHNVMYWYQQKSSQAPKLLFHYYDKDFNNEADTPDNFQSRRPNTSFCFLDIRSPGLGDTAMYLCATSRGPKGTGFGSPLHFGNGTRLTVT.

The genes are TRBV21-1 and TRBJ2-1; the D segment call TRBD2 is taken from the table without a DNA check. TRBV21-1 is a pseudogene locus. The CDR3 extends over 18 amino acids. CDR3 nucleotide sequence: TGTGCCAGCGGGGAAAGTTTTAGGGCGGGGGCATCCTACAATGAGCAGTTCTTC. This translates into CASGESFRAGASYNEQFF.